Below are 30 T cell receptor beta chains sequenced from a single sample in a study of blood T cell repertoires in COVID-19. TCRdb keeps only in-frame clones here, not all; method: immunoSEQ multiplex PCR. This table holds over 150,000 clones, approximately 91% found once. Sequenced material: peripheral blood. These receptor sequences come from a man aged 18 to 30 with acute or convalescent COVID-19.

The V call is TRBV9, the J call TRBJ2-1; 8 bases fit TRBD1. Trimming removed 4 bases from V and 4 bases from J; junction bases left unmatched: 7. Germline CDR1 SGDLS, CDR2 YYNGEE. The CDR3 runs 15 residues. The CDR3 coding sequence is TGTGCCAGCAGCCCCGGGACAGGCCATTACAATGAGCAGTTCTTC. It is translated as CASSPGTGHYNEQFF.

The chain employs TRBV19 and TRBJ1-5; TRBD1 is a possible D gene (6 bases). Germline V gene lookup returns CDR1 LNHDA and CDR2 SQIVND (reference sequence). The V end lost 6 bases, the J end lost 0 bases, and 18 bases lay between the germline ends. The CDR3 is 17 residues long. The CDR3 region is CASRGGGAINSNQPQHF. In DNA, the CDR3 is TGTGCCAGTAGAGGGGGTGGCGCTATCAATAGCAATCAGCCCCAGCATTTT.

This clone was counted only a few times. The V and J genes are TRBV3-1 (or the pseudogene TRBV3-2) and TRBJ1-6; possible D gene TRBD1, 6 bases. Germline V gene sequence: CDR1 LGHDT, CDR2 YNNKEL (reference sequence). This CDR3 has 18 amino acids. V lost 0 bases and J 2 bases, leaving 14 bases between the germline ends. CDR3 protein: CASSQDLAWTAYNSPLHF. The CDR3 nucleotides are TGTGCCAGCAGCCAAGATTTGGCTTGGACAGCCTATAATTCACCCCTCCACTTT.

The V gene is TRBV19, the J gene TRBJ1-3; the match to TRBD1 covers 9 bases. With 5 bases clipped from V and 2 bases from J, the junction kept 10 bases outside the gene matches. The CDR3 length is 17 residues. Germline V CDR1 and CDR2: LNHDA, SQIVND (reference sequence). For the CDR3, the DNA is TGTGCCAGTAGTCCGCCCGGGACAGGGATGACTGGAAACACCATATATTTT. Translation: CASSPPGTGMTGNTIYF.

This sequence joins TRBV6-6 and TRBJ1-1; no definite D call. Trimming removed 0 bases at V and 0 bases at J, with 8 bases between. The CDR3 spans 15 residues. CDR1 MNHNY and CDR2 SVGAGI come from the germline V gene (reference sequence). The CDR3 region is CASSYSLQMNTEAFF. As DNA, the CDR3 is TGTGCCAGCAGTTACTCGTTACAGATGAACACTGAAGCTTTCTTT.

This clone was seen a single time. This chain connects TRBV6-5 to TRBJ1-6, with 10 nucleotides matching TRBD1. This CDR3 is built from 14 residues. V was clipped by 6 bases and J by 9 bases; unmatched bases: 5. Germline CDR1 MNHEY, CDR2 SVGAGI. CDR3 DNA sequence: TGTGCCAGCAGCCGGGACAGGGGAGTTTCACCCCTCCACTTT. Encoded protein: CASSRDRGVSPLHF.

The chain carries TRBV14 and TRBJ2-5; 7 bases are shared with TRBD1. Germline V CDR1 and CDR2: SGHDN, FVKESK. The CDR3 contains 16 residues. V lost 4 bases and J lost 5; bases outside the gene matches: 13. CDR3 sequence (DNA): TGTGCCAGCAGCCCCCTCGTGACAGGGAGTCGGGAGACCCAGTACTTC. It yields the protein CASSPLVTGSRETQYF. Supplemented by reference TRBV14 and TRBJ2-5, the full variable domain reads EAGVTQFPSHSVIEKGQTVTLRCDPISGHDNLYWYRRVMGKEIKFLLHFVKESKQDESGMPNNRFLAERTGGTYSTLKVQPAELEDSGVYFCASSPLVTGSRETQYFGPGTRLLVL.

J is TRBJ1-2 and V is TRBV6-1, with D maybe TRBD1 (6 bases). The V gene's germline CDR1 is MNHNS and CDR2 SASEGT. The V gene lost 0 bases and the J gene lost 8 bases, with 16 bases spanning the gap. This CDR3 contains 15 residues. CDR3 DNA: TGTGCCAGCAGTGAAGCGGGGGGGCGCGGACAGGGCTACACCTTC. This gives the protein CASSEAGGRGQGYTF.

The chain has TRBV7-6 and TRBJ2-5; 8 bases align to TRBD2. CDR1 is SGHVS, CDR2 FNYEAQ, per germline. V lost 3 bases to trimming and J lost 5 bases; unmatched junction nucleotides: 14. This CDR3 contains 17 residues. The CDR3 DNA is TGTGCCAGCAGCTTTTTGGGCGGGGGGCCACGGGTTGAGACCCAGTACTTC. Encoded protein: CASSFLGGGPRVETQYF. The variable domain in full, completed from reference TRBV7-6 and TRBJ2-5, reads GAGVSQSPRYKVTKRGQDVALRCDPISGHVSLYWYRQALGQGPEFLTYFNYEAQQDKSGLPNDRFSAERPEGSISTLTIQRTEQRDSAMYRCASSFLGGGPRVETQYFGPGTRLLVL.

The rearrangement joins TRBV6-5 to TRBJ1-4; D unresolved. Trimming took off 2 bases at V and 12 bases at J, with 19 bases between the two ends. Germline lookup yields CDR1 MNHEY and CDR2 SVGAGI. The CDR3 has 15 amino acids. The CDR3 sequence is CASSYNPPVLFELFF. The CDR3 DNA sequence: TGTGCCAGCAGTTACAACCCTCCGGTTCTTTTCGAACTGTTTTTT.

V is TRBV4-1 and J is TRBJ2-2; 8 positions agree with TRBD2. Germline CDR1 and CDR2: MGHRA and YSYEKL. With V trimmed by 4 bases and J by 3 bases, 7 bases remained unmatched. CDR3 length: 16 amino acids. CDR3 in DNA: TGCGCCAGCAGCCCCCGGGGGGGAACGGACACCGGGGAGCTGTTTTTT. This translates into CASSPRGGTDTGELFF.

The sample holds one count of this clone. CDR3 loop: CASSIYPPQSPRNTEAFF. The CDR3 DNA sequence: TGTGCCAGTAGTATATACCCCCCACAGAGTCCGAGGAACACTGAAGCTTTCTTT. This chain connects TRBV19 to TRBJ1-1; D is uncertain. Germline V gives CDR1 LNHDA, CDR2 SQIVND (reference sequence). The V gene lost 2 bases and the J gene lost 1 base, with 20 bases spanning the gap. The CDR3 loop spans 18 amino acids.

The chain is built from TRBV5-6 and TRBJ1-1; 8 bases are a match to TRBD1. CDR3 length equals 14 residues. Germline CDR1 SGHDT, CDR2 YYEEEE. V trimming: 4 bases; J trimming: 5 bases; junction bases outside the gene matches: 7. CDR3 sequence: CASSPQGGGTEAFF. In nucleotides, the CDR3 is TGTGCCAGCAGCCCACAGGGGGGTGGAACTGAAGCTTTCTTT.

A single count supports this clone. The rearrangement uses TRBV10-3 and TRBJ1-3, with D possibly being TRBD1 (5 bases). Trimming shortened V by 4 bases and J by 0 bases, and 13 bases separated the two germline ends. The germline gives CDR1 ENHRY, CDR2 SYGVKD. This CDR3 region has 16 residues. The CDR3 bases are TGTGCCATCAGTGGACCGGGACTGAACTCTGGAAACACCATATATTTT. Translating it yields CAISGPGLNSGNTIYF.

The chain links TRBV2 to TRBJ1-5, with D maybe TRBD1 (5 bases). Per the germline V gene, CDR1 is SNHLY and CDR2 is FYNNEI. V was cut by 6 bases and J by 5 bases, with 11 bases left in between. This CDR3 contains 13 residues. CDR3 in amino acids: CASSGQGDQPQHF. The DNA of the CDR3 is TGTGCCAGCAGCGGGCAGGGCGATCAGCCCCAGCATTTT.

This chain links TRBV10-2 with TRBJ2-3, with TRBD2 identical over 7 bases. CDR3 length: 17 amino acids. The germline gives CDR1 WSHSY, CDR2 SAAADI. With V trimmed by 2 bases and J by 3 bases, 11 bases remained unmatched. The CDR3 loop reads CASSENLAGVLTDTQYF. The CDR3 DNA reads as TGCGCCAGCAGTGAGAACTTGGCGGGAGTTTTGACAGATACGCAGTATTTT.

The gene calls are TRBV25-1 and TRBJ1-2; D may be TRBD1 (6 bases). Germline V gene sequence: CDR1 MGHDK, CDR2 SYGVNS. V was pared by 5 bases and J by 4 bases, with 14 bases between. This CDR3 comprises 14 residues. CDR3 amino acids: CASSSPEGGYGYTF. CDR3 DNA sequence: TGTGCCAGCAGTTCGCCGGAAGGGGGCTATGGCTACACCTTC.

The chain links TRBV18 to TRBJ1-1, with a tentative D call TRBD1 (5 bases). The V end was cut by 2 bases, the J end by 0 bases, with 10 bases between. CDR1 is KGHSH, CDR2 LQKENI, per germline. The CDR3 extends over 15 amino acids. The CDR3, as DNA: TGTGCCAGCTCACCAAGGGGTACGATGAACACTGAAGCTTTCTTT. It encodes CASSPRGTMNTEAFF.

The genes are TRBV11-2 and TRBJ1-1, with D possibly being TRBD1 (5 bases). Germline V gene sequence: CDR1 SGHAT, CDR2 FQNNGV. V lost 5 bases to trimming and J lost 5 bases, with 12 bases between them. CDR3 length equals 13 residues. In DNA, the CDR3 is TGTGCCAGCAGCAAAGACAGATTAACTGAAGCTTTCTTT. This sequence encodes CASSKDRLTEAFF. The full variable domain, completed using reference TRBV11-2 and TRBJ1-1, is EAGVAQSPRYKIIEKRQSVAFWCNPISGHATLYWYQQILGQGPKLLIQFQNNGVVDDSQLPKDRFSAERLKGVDSTLKIQPAKLEDSAVYLCASSKDRLTEAFFGQGTRLTVV.

V usage is TRBV10-3 and J usage is TRBJ1-1; D is unresolved. Germline CDR1 is ENHRY and CDR2 is SYGVKD. This CDR3 has 12 amino acids. V was shortened by 6 bases and J by 5 bases, with 10 bases between the two germline ends. CDR3 amino acids: CAIRPPGTEAFF. The CDR3 region has the DNA TGTGCCATCAGGCCACCGGGAACTGAAGCTTTCTTT.

CDR3 in DNA: TGCGCCAGCAGCGTTCAGGGGGGACGGGAGTACCAAGAGACCCAGTACTTC. Translating it yields CASSVQGGREYQETQYF. The V gene is TRBV5-1, the J gene TRBJ2-5; D is perhaps TRBD1 (7 bases). Trimming pared 4 bases from V and 0 bases from J, leaving 19 bases between. The CDR3 consists of 17 residues. Germline values: CDR1 SGHRS, CDR2 YFSETQ.

This clone has just one count. The genes are TRBV5-6 and TRBJ1-1; D perhaps matches TRBD1 (5 bases). Trimming cost V 2 bases and J 7 bases, with 21 bases left between them. From germline, CDR1 is SGHDT and CDR2 YYEEEE. The CDR3 runs 16 residues. This CDR3 reads CASSFKSLGGIHEAFF. CDR3 DNA: TGTGCCAGCAGCTTCAAGTCTCTGGGGGGGATTCATGAAGCTTTCTTT.

J is TRBJ1-1 and V is TRBV2, with D possibly being TRBD1 (5 bases). The CDR3 is 13 amino acids. Germline V CDR1 and CDR2: SNHLY, FYNNEI. Trimming removed 4 bases from V and 1 base from J, with 7 bases in between. CDR3 bases: TGTGCCAGCAGTGGACAGCCGAACACTGAAGCTTTCTTT. This encodes CASSGQPNTEAFF.

This clone was seen just once. The rearrangement joins TRBV5-1 to TRBJ2-7, with 10 bases fitting TRBD2. Germline CDR1 is SGHRS and CDR2 is YFSETQ. With V trimmed by 3 bases and J by 4 bases, 7 bases remained unmatched. The CDR3 consists of 15 residues. CDR3 residues: CASSSPSGGTYEQYF. The CDR3 region has the DNA TGCGCCAGCAGCTCCCCTAGCGGGGGCACGTACGAGCAGTACTTC.

The chain uses TRBV19 and TRBJ1-6, with D perhaps matching TRBD1 (5 bases). Germline CDR1 reads LNHDA; CDR2 reads SQIVND (reference sequence). The CDR3 loop spans 14 amino acids. V was clipped by 3 bases and J by 11 bases, with 14 bases between them. CDR3 DNA sequence: TGTGCCAGTAGTATGTCCCAGGGAGGGCCACCCCTCCACTTT. Residues: CASSMSQGGPPLHF.

The genes are TRBV5-1 and TRBJ1-2; D unclear. CDR3 length: 16 residues. Germline loops: CDR1 SGHRS, CDR2 YFSETQ. V was shortened by 2 bases and J by 2 bases, with 16 bases between the two germline ends. The CDR3 bases are TGCGCCAGCAGCTTTACACGGGAAAGTCTAAACTATGGCTACACCTTC. Translating gives CASSFTRESLNYGYTF.

The gene calls are TRBV9 and TRBJ2-6, with a weak D call TRBD2 (5 bases). The CDR3 is 14 amino acids. Germline CDR1 reads SGDLS; CDR2 reads YYNGEE. The V end lost 2 bases, the J end lost 3 bases, and 6 bases lay between the germline ends. The CDR3 spells CASSVGGGANVLTF. The CDR3, as DNA: TGTGCCAGCAGCGTCGGAGGTGGGGCCAACGTCCTGACTTTC.

This clone has only one observation. This sequence joins TRBV4-2 and TRBJ1-1, with 9 positions matching TRBD1. From germline, CDR1 is LGHNA and CDR2 YNFKEQ. The CDR3 extends over 17 amino acids. V shed 4 bases, J shed 6 bases, and the junction held 15 bases outside the gene matches. CDR3 nucleotide sequence: TGTGCCAGCAGCCTGGGACAGGGAGGGCTCGGGGGGGCTGAAGCTTTCTTT. Its protein is CASSLGQGGLGGAEAFF.

The gene calls are TRBV18 and TRBJ1-2; 11 bases match TRBD1. The CDR3 loop spans 14 amino acids. Germline V CDR1 and CDR2: KGHSH, LQKENI. The ends lost 5 bases at V and 8 bases at J; junction bases unmatched: 7. CDR3: CASSTGQGAKGYTF. The CDR3 DNA reads TGTGCCAGCTCAACCGGACAGGGGGCAAAAGGCTACACCTTC.

The chain uses TRBV10-2 and TRBJ2-3, with a weak D call TRBD2 (6 bases). Germline assignment: CDR1 WSHSY and CDR2 SAAADI. The V and J ends lost 3 bases and 4 bases respectively, with 23 bases between them. The CDR3 contains 18 residues. The chain's CDR3 is CASSDLLGVEGGPDTQYF. The CDR3 coding sequence is TGCGCCAGCAGTGATCTTTTGGGAGTGGAGGGTGGGCCAGATACGCAGTATTTT.